The clone carrying this T cell receptor beta chain was recorded at least ten times. Time point reported: longitudinal time-point 2. With 7 bases removed from V and 2 bases from J, the gap between germline ends came to 13 bases. The CDR3 length is 13 residues. Germline CDR1 reads SGHRS; CDR2 reads YFSETQ. MiXCR was run by TCRdb on the 5' RACE reads, yielding one entry per CDR3 protein. The sample carries fewer than 70,000 distinct CDR3 sequences, around 10% recorded once. These data belong to a study of neurological immune-mediated disorders. The chain is built from TRBV5-1 and TRBJ2-7; perhaps TRBD2 as D (7 bases). Sequenced: PBMCs. The receptor was isolated from a man aged 25-45 years in good health. DNA for the CDR3: TGCGCCAGCGGGGGGGCCTTCGCCTACGAGCAGTACTTC. The encoded protein is CASGGAFAYEQYF.